The sequence of this TCR beta chain was determined in a study of blood T cell repertoires in COVID-19. TCRdb's table, derived via immunoSEQ multiplex PCR, lists solely in-frame clones and lacks some. The sample contains some 120,000 clones, about 80% of which appear only once. Germline V gene sequence: CDR1 LNHDA, CDR2 SQIVND (reference sequence). The trim removed 4 bases at V and 8 bases at J, leaving 9 bases unmatched. The CDR3 has 15 residues. The TCR comes from a woman aged 45-59 years with acute or convalescent COVID-19. The chain links TRBV19 to TRBJ1-5; 9 bases fit TRBD1. Sequenced material: peripheral blood. The DNA of the CDR3 is TGTGCCAGTAGTACCACGGGACAGGGTTTGGAGCCCCAGCATTTT. Its translation is CASSTTGQGLEPQHF.